Following are 8 T cell receptor beta chains from one sample sequenced in a study of T cell clonality in common variable immunodeficiency. Using immunoSEQ multiplex PCR, the repertoire was profiled, and TCRdb retains in-frame clones only, with some absent. The counts give fewer than 75,000 clones, none of them seen only once; roughly 1.5% is held by the top ten. The sample taken for sequencing was peripheral blood mononuclear cells. All receptors come from a person aged 18 to 75 in good health.

This clone was counted ten times or more. The observed sequence ends 3 residues before the CDR3 terminus, with the missing tail filled in from the germline J gene. The chain joins TRBV4-1 to TRBJ2-7; 8 bases line up with TRBD1. The CDR3 sequence is 16 residues long. Germline loops: CDR1 MGHRA, CDR2 YSYEKL. V lost 6 bases, J lost 0 bases, and 10 bases stayed unmatched. The sequenced CDR3 bases are TGCGCCAGCAGGGGGCGGACAGGGCCTAACTCCTACGAG. This gives the protein CASRGRTGPNSYE. The whole CDR3 sequence reads CASRGRTGPNSYEQYF.

The table lists this clone with many counts. The sequence runs out 3 residues before the end of the CDR3; the remainder is reconstructed from the germline J gene. The rearrangement links TRBV5-1 to TRBJ2-1; weak D call: TRBD2 (6 bases). CDR1 is SGHRS and CDR2 is YFSETQ in the germline V gene. This CDR3 has 15 residues. V lost 4 bases to trimming and J lost 6 bases, with 17 bases between them. CDR3 bases read: TGCGCCAGCAGCCCTGAGACTAGTTACGGCAATGAG. It translates to CASSPETSYGNE. In full, the CDR3 reads CASSPETSYGNEQFF. Using reference TRBV5-1 and TRBJ2-1 for the parts outside the CDR3, the full variable domain is KAGVTQTPRYLIKTRGQQVTLSCSPISGHRSVSWYQQTPGQGLQFLFEYFSETQRNKGNFPGRFSGRQFSNSRSEMNVSTLELGDSALYLCASSPETSYGNEQFFGPGTRLTVL.

This clone was seen many times. The missing CDR3 end, 3 residues past where the read stops, is filled in from the germline J gene. The gene calls are TRBV18 and TRBJ2-7; 11 positions match TRBD2. The CDR3 is 15 amino acids. With 3 bases clipped from V and 3 bases from J, the junction kept 4 bases outside the gene matches. In germline, CDR1 is KGHSH, CDR2 LQKENI. The sequenced part of the CDR3 DNA is TGTGCCAGCTCACCGACTAGCGGGATTATCTACGAG. It is translated as CASSPTSGIIYE. The entire CDR3 protein is CASSPTSGIIYEQYF.

This clone was recorded at least ten times. Coverage ceases 3 residues before the CDR3 finishes, and the germline J gene fills in the end. This chain links TRBV12-3 or TRBV12-4 with TRBJ2-2; no clear D gene. This CDR3 region has 12 residues. V was clipped by 10 bases and J by 0 bases, with 6 bases between them. The sequenced CDR3 bases are TGTGCCACCTCTTCGAACACCGGGGAG. This sequence encodes CATSSNTGE. The CDR3 as a whole reads CATSSNTGELFF.

This clone was observed at least ten times. The CDR3 end falls 3 residues outside the read, so it is completed with the germline J gene. The chain couples TRBV2 to TRBJ2-3, with D unclear. V dropped 4 bases and J dropped 4 bases, with 3 bases sitting between them. Germline V CDR1 and CDR2: SNHLY, FYNNEI. This CDR3 region has 11 residues. CDR3 loop: CASSAADTQYF. Partial CDR3 DNA: TGTGCCAGCAGTGCCGCAGATACG.

The sample holds many counts of this clone. The read halts 3 residues ahead of the CDR3 end, with the missing end drawn from the germline J gene. This chain uses TRBV20-1 with TRBJ2-7; 8 nucleotides line up with TRBD1. In germline, CDR1 is DFQATT, CDR2 SNEGSKA (reference sequence). The CDR3 contains 15 residues. Unmatched junction bases numbered 9, after V lost 0 bases and J lost 5 bases. The sequenced CDR3 bases are TGCAGTGCTAGAGATATCAGGACAGGGTTCCACGAG. Its translation is CSARDIRTGFHE. The whole CDR3 region reads CSARDIRTGFHEQYF.

This clone was detected many times. The CDR3 end falls 3 residues outside the read, so it is completed with the germline J gene. The V call is TRBV29-1, the J call TRBJ2-2; D ambiguous. The V end was cut by 4 bases, the J end by 3 bases, with 9 bases between. The germline CDR1 and CDR2 sequences are SQVTM and ANQGSEA. The CDR3 runs 13 residues. The DNA read from the CDR3 is TGCAGCGTTGCGGCCCGGGACACCGGGGAG. Translating it yields CSVAARDTGE. The entire CDR3 protein reads CSVAARDTGELFF.

This clone was picked up many times. The observed sequence ends 3 residues before the CDR3 terminus, with the missing tail filled in from the germline J gene. This chain joins TRBV28 and TRBJ1-4; no clear D gene. Trimming left V 7 bases short and J 4 bases short, with 4 bases between. Germline V gene sequence: CDR1 MDHEN, CDR2 SYDVKM. The CDR3 spans 11 residues. CDR3 sequence reads: CASNNNEKLFF. The covered CDR3 bases are TGTGCCAGCAATAATAATGAAAAA.